Following are 9 T cell receptor beta chains from one sample sequenced in a study of OX40 agonist ivuxolimab in advanced cancers. Profiling relied on immunoSEQ multiplex PCR, and the TCRdb table lists in-frame clones only, not all of them. The sample shows some 41,000 clones, around 87% of them seen only once. The sequenced sample was CD4+ or CD8+ T cells sorted from blood, obtained in a trial of the OX40 agonist ivuxolimab. The receptor source for this set is an adult with an advanced solid tumor such as melanoma, head and neck, liver or kidney cancer.

CDR3: CASSAQGYQETQYF. CDR3 bases: TGTGCCAGCAGTGCACAGGGCTACCAAGAGACCCAGTACTTC. The chain uses TRBV25-1 and TRBJ2-5, with D possibly TRBD1 on 6 matching bases. The germline V gene encodes CDR1 MGHDK and CDR2 SYGVNS. The CDR3 has 14 amino acids. Trimming shortened V by 4 bases and J by 0 bases, and 9 bases separated the two germline ends. Filled out from reference TRBV25-1 and TRBJ2-5, the complete variable domain reads EADIYQTPRYLVIGTGKKITLECSQTMGHDKMYWYQQDPGMELHLIHYSYGVNSTEKGDLSSESTVSRIRTEHFPLTLESARPSHTSQYLCASSAQGYQETQYFGPGTRLLVL.

The chain couples TRBV13 to TRBJ1-2, with TRBD1 identical over 8 bases. CDR3 length equals 14 residues. The V gene's germline CDR1 is PRHDT and CDR2 FYEKMQ (reference sequence). Trimming removed 6 bases from V and 7 bases from J; junction bases left unmatched: 10. The DNA for the CDR3 is TGTGCCAGCAGGCGATCAGGCAGGGGGCTTGGCTACACCTTC. It translates to CASRRSGRGLGYTF.

This clone was counted once. The chain joins TRBV19 to TRBJ2-1; maybe TRBD2 (5 bases). The V end was cut by 7 bases, the J end by 8 bases, with 15 bases between. Germline CDR1 and CDR2: LNHDA and SQIVND (reference sequence). The CDR3 totals 13 residues. Here the CDR3 reads CASKPRDSHEQFF. The CDR3 DNA reads TGTGCCAGTAAACCCCGGGATTCCCATGAGCAGTTCTTC.

The V and J genes are TRBV7-2 and TRBJ1-2; 8 bases are a match to TRBD1. Germline loops: CDR1 SGHTA, CDR2 FQGNSA. The V gene end was trimmed by 3 bases and the J gene end by 4 bases; junction bases not matched to a gene: 7. The CDR3 sequence is 15 residues long. The CDR3 DNA reads TGTGCCAGCAGCTTCCGGGACAGGCGACCCTATGGCTACACCTTC. Protein sequence: CASSFRDRRPYGYTF.

The rearrangement uses TRBV7-9 and TRBJ2-5, with D perhaps given as TRBD1 or TRBD2 (6 bases each). The end of the DNA aligns better with TRBJ2-7, so the J call may be wrong. CDR1 and CDR2 from the germline V gene are SEHNR and FQNEAQ (reference sequence). The CDR3 totals 16 residues. In DNA, the CDR3 is TGTGCCAGCAGCTTTTTGAACGGGGGCGCCTCCTACGAGCAGTACTTC. Protein: CASSFLNGGASYEQYF.

The V gene is TRBV6-1, the J gene TRBJ2-5, with unresolved D. CDR3 length: 12 residues. V was clipped by 6 bases and J by 5 bases, with 10 bases between them. Germline V lookup: CDR1 MNHNS, CDR2 SASEGT. The CDR3 sequence is CASSDGAETQYF. The CDR3 nucleotides are TGTGCCAGCAGCGACGGTGCCGAGACCCAGTACTTC.

The chain uses TRBV7-9 and TRBJ1-1; D perhaps matches TRBD1 (5 bases). The germline gives CDR1 SEHNR, CDR2 FQNEAQ (reference sequence). V dropped 4 bases and J dropped 10 bases, with 16 bases sitting between them. The CDR3 is made up of 13 amino acids. CDR3 sequence (DNA): TGTGCCAGCAGCTCTAACGTGGGGGTGCTAGCTTTCTTT. Translated: CASSSNVGVLAFF. Together with reference TRBV7-9 and TRBJ1-1, the CDR3 gives the full variable domain: DTGVSQNPRHKITKRGQNVTFRCDPISEHNRLYWYRQTLGQGPEFLTYFQNEAQLEKSRLLSDRFSAERPKGSFSTLEIQRTEQGDSAMYLCASSSNVGVLAFFGQGTRLTVV.

V gene TRBV7-6 combines with J gene TRBJ1-2; D remains ambiguous. CDR1 is SGHVS and CDR2 is FNYEAQ in the germline V gene. The V gene lost 7 bases and the J gene lost 0 bases, with 12 bases spanning the gap. The CDR3 contains 14 residues. This CDR3 is CASTPGPANYGYTF. CDR3 nucleotides: TGTGCCAGCACCCCCGGCCCAGCTAACTATGGCTACACCTTC.

As regards this clone: A read error may account for a junction end that differs from germline. This chain links TRBV4-1 with TRBJ2-7, with 7 positions matching TRBD2. The CDR3 contains 16 residues. Per germline, CDR1 MGHRA and CDR2 YSYEKL. The CDR3 loop reads CASSQGSGGRIVKQHF. The CDR3 DNA is TGCGCCAGCAGCCAAGGGTCCGGGGGGAGGATTGTCAAGCAGCACTTC.